One sample yielded the 15 T cell receptor beta chains listed below, sequenced in a study of blood T cell repertoires in COVID-19. Assay used: immunoSEQ multiplex PCR; TCRdb lists only in-frame clones, some missing. The sample lists approximately 490,000 clones, approximately 90% occurring once. Sequenced input: PBMCs or T cells enriched from blood (not recorded which). These receptors were taken from a woman aged 55-70 years who had recovered from COVID-19.

The V call is TRBV19, the J call TRBJ1-6; D might be TRBD1 (6 bases). Trimming removed 8 bases at V and 7 bases at J, with 15 bases between. Germline V gene data show CDR1 as LNHDA and CDR2 as SQIVND (reference sequence). This CDR3 has 14 amino acids. CDR3 bases: TGTGCCAGTTCCCAAGTAGGGGGAAATTCACCCCTCCACTTT. As protein: CASSQVGGNSPLHF. Together with reference TRBV19 and TRBJ1-6, the CDR3 gives the full variable domain: DGGITQSPKYLFRKEGQNVTLSCEQNLNHDAMYWYRQDPGQGLRLIYYSQIVNDFQKGDIAEGYSVSREKKESFPLTVTSAQKNPTAFYLCASSQVGGNSPLHFGNGTRLTVT.

The chain is built from TRBV24-1 and TRBJ2-2, with 8 bases lining up with TRBD1. Germline CDR1 reads KGHDR; CDR2 reads SFDVKD. J lost 3 bases, V lost 4 bases, and 9 bases had no gene match. There are 17 residues in the CDR3. In DNA, the CDR3 is TGTGCCACCAGTGAAGATACAGGGGGAAGCTACACCGGGGAGCTGTTTTTT. Amino acid sequence: CATSEDTGGSYTGELFF.

This clone was observed once. The rearrangement joins TRBV3-1 (or the pseudogene TRBV3-2) to TRBJ2-3, with D perhaps TRBD1 (5 bases). Trimming cost V 2 bases and J 7 bases, with 7 bases left between them. Germline loops: CDR1 LGHDT, CDR2 YNNKEL (reference sequence). CDR3 length: 12 amino acids. CDR3 region: CASSQKGHTQYF. DNA for the CDR3: TGTGCCAGCAGCCAAAAGGGGCATACGCAGTATTTT.

The chain links TRBV11-2 to TRBJ1-2, with D perhaps TRBD1 (6 bases). Germline CDR1 and CDR2: SGHAT and FQNNGV. The CDR3 sequence is 13 residues long. V dropped 4 bases and J dropped 8 bases, with 14 bases sitting between them. CDR3 residues: CASSSPGERGYTF. The CDR3 DNA reads TGTGCCAGCAGCTCCCCAGGGGAACGCGGCTACACCTTC.

V is TRBV6-5 and J is TRBJ2-7; 7 bases agree with TRBD1. CDR1 MNHEY and CDR2 SVGAGI come from the germline V gene. V trimming: 0 bases; J trimming: 4 bases; junction bases outside the gene matches: 6. CDR3 length: 15 amino acids. CDR3 in DNA: TGTGCCAGCAGTTACTCTAGGGGGCTCGAGTACGAGCAGTACTTC. It codes for CASSYSRGLEYEQYF.

The gene calls are TRBV3-1 (or the pseudogene TRBV3-2) and TRBJ1-2; TRBD1 is a possible D gene (6 bases). Germline CDR1 LGHDT, CDR2 YNNKEL (reference sequence). V was cut by 4 bases and J by 2 bases, with 11 bases left in between. The CDR3 runs 14 residues. The CDR3 loop reads CASSLAGANYGYTF. The CDR3 region has the DNA TGTGCCAGCAGCCTCGCGGGGGCGAACTATGGCTACACCTTC.

The V gene is TRBV6-1, the J gene TRBJ2-2, with a tentative D call TRBD2 (6 bases). The CDR3 consists of 16 residues. The V gene lost 4 bases and the J gene lost 8 bases, with 20 bases spanning the gap. Per the germline V gene, CDR1 is MNHNS and CDR2 is SASEGT. In nucleotides, the CDR3 is TGTGCCAGCAGTGCCCGGGACTCCGCACTTGTAGGGGAGCTGTTTTTT. It translates to CASSARDSALVGELFF.

This chain joins TRBV5-1 and TRBJ1-3; unclear D gene. Germline V gene data show CDR1 as SGHRS and CDR2 as YFSETQ. Between the trimmed V and J ends, which lost 3 bases and 7 bases, there was a span of 14 bases. The CDR3 is 14 residues long. DNA for the CDR3: TGCGCCAGCAGCTCCGGGGTCGATGGGAACACCATATATTTT. This sequence encodes CASSSGVDGNTIYF.

This clone was seen just once. V usage is TRBV7-8 and J usage is TRBJ2-7; maybe TRBD2 (7 bases). With 5 bases removed from V and 0 bases from J, the gap between germline ends came to 14 bases. Germline V lookup: CDR1 SGHVS, CDR2 FQNEAQ. The CDR3 loop spans 15 amino acids. The CDR3 coding sequence is TGTGCCAGCAGCCGAGGGGGGGGCCCCTCCTACGAGCAGTACTTC. Translation: CASSRGGGPSYEQYF.

The chain is built from TRBV6-2 or TRBV6-3 and TRBJ1-3, with TRBD1 matching 7 bases. This CDR3 contains 16 residues. V lost 6 bases, J lost 0 bases, and 8 bases stayed unmatched. In germline, CDR1 is MNHEY, CDR2 SVGEGT. The CDR3 DNA reads TGTGCCAGCAGCCCTCGGACAGGCTACTCTGGAAACACCATATATTTT. Its protein product is CASSPRTGYSGNTIYF.

This clone has a handful of counts. The chain couples TRBV5-4 to TRBJ1-2, with D maybe TRBD1 (5 bases). Deletions cut 1 base from V and 1 base from J, with 8 bases between. The CDR3 consists of 14 residues. Germline-derived CDR1 and CDR2 are SGHNT and YYREEE (reference sequence). The CDR3 DNA reads TGTGCCAGCAGCTTGTTCCAGGGTAACTATGGCTACACCTTC. Translation: CASSLFQGNYGYTF.

The chain recombines TRBV6-4 with TRBJ2-2, with TRBD2 matching 8 bases. There are 16 residues in the CDR3. V was pared by 5 bases and J by 7 bases, with 12 bases of the junction left unmatched. Germline V gives CDR1 MRHNA, CDR2 SNTAGT. CDR3 sequence (DNA): TGTGCCAGCAGTCGACGGGGGGGCAGGCCGATCGGGGAGCTGTTTTTT. Residues: CASSRRGGRPIGELFF.

A single count supports this clone. The chain joins TRBV5-4 to TRBJ1-2; unclear D gene. Deletions cut 0 bases from V and 1 base from J, with 7 bases between. The germline V gene encodes CDR1 SGHNT and CDR2 YYREEE (reference sequence). This CDR3 region has 14 residues. This CDR3 is CASSLGANNYGYTF. The CDR3 nucleotides are TGTGCCAGCAGCTTGGGGGCGAATAACTATGGCTACACCTTC.

This clone has just one count. The rearrangement uses TRBV3-1 (or the pseudogene TRBV3-2) and TRBJ2-6; the match to TRBD2 covers 8 bases. With V trimmed by 4 bases and J by 0 bases, 8 bases remained unmatched. CDR3 length: 18 residues. Germline lookup yields CDR1 LGHDT and CDR2 YNNKEL (reference sequence). The CDR3 sequence: CASSPRSGGLSGANVLTF. The CDR3 coding sequence is TGTGCCAGCAGCCCGCGGTCGGGGGGGCTCTCTGGGGCCAACGTCCTGACTTTC.

This sequence joins TRBV7-2 and TRBJ1-6; 9 bases are a match to TRBD1. The CDR3 runs 16 residues. The junction had 4 bases not matched to a gene; V was cut back by 2 bases and J by 5 bases. Germline V CDR1 and CDR2: SGHTA, FQGNSA. CDR3: CASSLSGTGNNSPLHF. CDR3 nucleotides: TGTGCCAGCAGCTTAAGTGGGACAGGGAATAATTCACCCCTCCACTTT.